This T cell receptor (beta chain) is from a study of cytomegalovirus exposure and HLA in healthy donors. Whole-study results and caveats: Later, TCR association rates were found to vary by HLA locus, highest for DRB1 and lowest for HLA-C. According to the study, roughly 160 TCR beta chains were cytomegalovirus-associated. Other equally common chains were less clonally expanded than HLA-associated TCR beta chains, a later analysis showed. An ancestry cluster, one associated with Asian ancestry, reportedly showed fewer N-insertions than the approximately 650-donor mean in a later analysis.

With regard to this clone: Its cognate antigen is unknown.

Per germline, CDR1 SGHAT and CDR2 FQNNGV. Between the trimmed V and J ends, which lost 6 bases and 5 bases, there was a span of 17 bases. CDR3 length: 14 amino acids. Vbeta (60) and Jbeta (13) primers were used in the PCR. Method: immunoSEQ multiplex PCR; TCRdb's copy keeps in-frame clones and lacks some. The sample lists 200,000 to 250,000 clones, about 85% occurring once. The clonotype comes from a woman between 50 and 59 years old in good health and CMV-seropositive. The sequencing input was PBMCs. The rearrangement uses TRBV11-2 and TRBJ2-7; weak D call: TRBD2 (5 bases). The CDR3 loop is CASRRAAGGDEQYF. DNA for the CDR3: TGTGCCAGCAGGAGGGCTGCGGGTGGAGACGAGCAGTACTTC. The whole variable domain, filled in from reference TRBV11-2 and TRBJ2-7, reads EAGVAQSPRYKIIEKRQSVAFWCNPISGHATLYWYQQILGQGPKLLIQFQNNGVVDDSQLPKDRFSAERLKGVDSTLKIQPAKLEDSAVYLCASRRAAGGDEQYFGPGTRLTVT.